This T cell receptor (beta chain) was found in a study of persistence of HIV-infected CD4 T cells (TCRdb year 2020). For the wider study: CMV- and HIV-1 Gag-responding CD4+ T cells were isolated from ART-treated individuals so that antigen-driven clonal expansion of HIV-1-infected cells could be examined. Participants had been on suppressive ART for a median of around 8 years. Peripheral blood samples of up to roughly 200 mL were collected at multiple time points, except for a couple of participants, who underwent leukapheresis at a single time point. The clonality of all cells in each sorted population was measured by TCRbeta sequencing, and the clonality of infected cells was measured by proviral sequencing. The TCR cluster analysis across participants included roughly eight participants for CMV and 6 or 7 participants for Gag.

With respect to this clone: No antigen is known for it. No much larger clonotype is one base removed from it; base qualities were not supplied.

The immunoSEQ hsTCRB assay version 4 in survey mode was used to sequence TCRbeta repertoires from genomic DNA. Genomic DNA was diluted to 7.5 to 10 ng/uL, and up to about 1 ug per sample was used for TCRbeta sequencing. As for the original processing: Analysis of the TCRbeta data was done in ImmunoSeq Analyzer 3.0, and diversity was computed on productive nucleotide rearrangements. Using the Immunarch R package, the improved Chao index served to estimate lower-bound TCR diversity and the Gini coefficient served to estimate clonality. Nucleotide rearrangements that differed but encoded the same CDR3beta amino acid sequence were counted as separate clonotypes. Differential abundance analysis found TCRbeta sequences that were significantly enriched in antigen-responding cells compared with anti-CD3/anti-CD28-activated cells. GLIPH2 clustered TCRs by predicted peptide-MHC specificity, both within individual participants and across merged participant data sets. TCRdb limited this immuneACCESS table to in-frame rearrangements with V and J called. A share of clones is missing; checked studies link under half to unresolved V genes, and the rest is unexplained. The D gene and trimming were derived from the DNA, and the V and J assignments and clone size from that table. Present in this sample are about 30,000 clones, roughly four fifths of which were seen just once. The top ten hold more than 0.85% of the sample.

The sample's treatment or condition label, decoded: suppressive antiretroviral therapy. Cells were stimulated with lysates of CMV-infected fibroblasts at approximately 9 ug/mL. Nonresponding CD40L-negative CD69-negative CD45RO-high memory CD4+ T cells were sorted as memory populations depleted of antigen-responding cells. Participants were HIV-1-infected adults who started suppressive ART during chronic infection. Plasma HIV-1 RNA had been undetectable (below 50 copies/mL) in participants for at least 4 years. To be included, participants needed a CD4+ T cell count above 400 cells/uL and a positive CMV serology. Before stimulation, PBMCs were isolated using density centrifugation and depleted of CD8+ T cells. CD8-depleted PBMCs were stimulated for about 18 hours with anti-CD28/CD49d costimulation, CD40-blocking antibody and enfuvirtide to prevent new infections. Sorting was done on either a Beckman Coulter MoFlo Legacy or an XDP sorter, and propidium iodide was used to exclude dead cells. Genomic DNA was extracted with the QIAamp DNA Mini Kit for samples above one million cells, otherwise with the Quick-DNA Microprep Kit.

The research as a whole found: Within the same sorted populations, how oligoclonal the TCRs were correlated with how oligoclonal the proviruses were. Only a small number of individuals took part in the study, and the range of antigens tested was limited. Bulk TCR analyses could not be restricted to the rare CMV-responding cells that actually carried HIV-1 proviruses. Significantly lower TCRbeta richness was observed in CMV- and Gag-responding cells than in anti-CD3/anti-CD28-responding cells, and higher oligoclonality was observed in CMV-responding cells than in CD3/CD28-stimulated and Gag-responding cells. Antigen-responding cells were enriched for expanded CDR3beta sequences that were degenerate, which suggests that CD4+ responses to CMV and Gag underwent convergent selection.

From cysteine to phenylalanine, the CDR3 is 17 amino acids long. Of all the DNA, just the CDR3 is kept, 51 bases in frame from base 1. CDR1 and CDR2 are read off the germline V gene (reference sequence) as LNHNV and YYDKDF. Germline trimming: 0 bases from V, 3 bases from J; junction bases outside gene matches: 8. The source is an adult man with HIV who was CMV-seropositive. The specimen comprised CD4+ T cells sorted from PBMCs after roughly 18-hour stimulation, sampled from a patient who received antiretroviral therapy. This sample's cell subset or site label indicates: CD40L-CD69- CD45RO-high memory CD4 T cells not responding to CMV lysate. Rearrangement joined TRBV15 to TRBJ2-7, with 10 bases in between that match TRBD2. The CDR3 protein is CATSRDLNSGGLYEQYF. Read as DNA, the sequence is TGTGCCACCAGCAGAGATCTTAATAGCGGGGGGCTCTACGAGCAGTACTTC. Reference TRBV15 and TRBJ2-7 genes cover what lies past the CDR3, so the full variable domain is DAMVIQNPRYQVTQFGKPVTLSCSQTLNHNVMYWYQQKSSQAPKLLFHYYDKDFNNEADTPDNFQSRRPNTSFCFLDIRSPGLGDTAMYLCATSRDLNSGGLYEQYFGPGTRLTVT.